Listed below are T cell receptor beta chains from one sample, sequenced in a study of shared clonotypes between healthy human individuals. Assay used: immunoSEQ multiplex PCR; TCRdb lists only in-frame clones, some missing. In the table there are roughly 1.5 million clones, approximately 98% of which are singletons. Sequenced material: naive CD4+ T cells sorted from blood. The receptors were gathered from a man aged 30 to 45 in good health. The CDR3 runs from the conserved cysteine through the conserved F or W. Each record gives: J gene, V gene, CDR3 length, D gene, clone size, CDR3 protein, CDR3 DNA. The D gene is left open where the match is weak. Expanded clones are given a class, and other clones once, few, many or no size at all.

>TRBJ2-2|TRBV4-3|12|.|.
CASSQVTGELFF
TGCGCCAGCAGCCAGGTCACCGGGGAGCTGTTTTTT
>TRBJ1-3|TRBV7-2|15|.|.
CASSLQQGSGNTIYF
TGTGCCAGCAGCTTACAGCAGGGTTCTGGAAACACCATATATTTT
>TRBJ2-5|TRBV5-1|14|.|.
CASSLAVNLETQYF
TGCGCCAGCAGCTTGGCCGTGAATCTGGAGACCCAGTACTTC
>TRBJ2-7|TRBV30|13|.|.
CAWSATGTGEQYF
TGTGCCTGGAGCGCAACCGGGACTGGCGAGCAGTACTTC
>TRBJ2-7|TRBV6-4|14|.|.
CASSWLAPIYEQYF
TGTGCCAGCAGTTGGCTAGCGCCGATCTACGAGCAGTACTTC
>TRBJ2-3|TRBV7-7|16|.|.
CASSLEGGAHTDTQYF
TGTGCCAGCAGCTTAGAGGGGGGGGCACACACAGATACGCAGTATTTT
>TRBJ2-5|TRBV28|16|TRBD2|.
CASSSNSGRAGETQYF
TGTGCCAGCAGTTCCAATAGCGGGAGGGCCGGTGAGACCCAGTACTTC
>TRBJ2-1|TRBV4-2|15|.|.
CASSQIGDTYNEQFF
TGTGCCAGCAGCCAAATTGGGGACACCTACAATGAGCAGTTCTTC
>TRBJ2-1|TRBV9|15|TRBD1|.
CASSVGTGVGNEQFF
TGTGCCAGCAGCGTCGGGACAGGGGTTGGGAATGAGCAGTTCTTC
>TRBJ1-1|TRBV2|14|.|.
CASSEQGVNTEAFF
TGTGCCAGCAGTGAACAGGGTGTGAATACTGAAGCTTTCTTT
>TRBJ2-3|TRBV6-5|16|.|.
CASSYSGAGDTDTQYF
TGTGCCAGCAGTTACTCGGGGGCGGGAGACACAGATACGCAGTATTTT
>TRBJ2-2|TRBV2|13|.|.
CASSAENTGELFF
TGTGCCAGCAGTGCGGAGAACACCGGGGAGCTGTTTTTT
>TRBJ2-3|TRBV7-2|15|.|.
CASSLAAGATDTQYF
TGTGCCAGCAGCTTAGCGGCAGGGGCCACAGATACGCAGTATTTT
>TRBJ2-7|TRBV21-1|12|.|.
CANRDRSYEQYF
TGTGCCAACAGGGACCGTTCCTACGAGCAGTACTTC
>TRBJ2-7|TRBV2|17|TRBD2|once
CASKSPGASGRFNEQYF
TGTGCCAGCAAGAGCCCTGGGGCTAGCGGGAGGTTTAACGAGCAGTACTTC
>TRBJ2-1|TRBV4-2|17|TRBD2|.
CASSTGNWEGTYNEQFF
TGTGCCAGCAGCACTGGCAATTGGGAGGGAACCTACAATGAGCAGTTCTTC
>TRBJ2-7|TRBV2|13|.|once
CASSETETYEQYF
TGTGCCAGCAGTGAAACGGAGACTTACGAGCAGTACTTC
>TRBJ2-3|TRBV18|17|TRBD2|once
CASSPLGTSGSSDTQYF
TGTGCCAGCTCACCACTTGGGACTAGCGGGAGCTCAGATACGCAGTATTTT
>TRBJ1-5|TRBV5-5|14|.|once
CASSLAAGSSAQHF
TGTGCCAGCAGCTTGGCTGCAGGGAGCTCAGCCCAGCATTTT
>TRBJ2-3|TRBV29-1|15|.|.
CSVESQKQGRDTQYF
TGCAGCGTTGAATCACAAAAACAGGGCAGAGATACGCAGTATTTT
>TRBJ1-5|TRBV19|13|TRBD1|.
CASRLGQYQPQHF
TGTGCCAGTAGGTTGGGACAGTATCAGCCCCAGCATTTT
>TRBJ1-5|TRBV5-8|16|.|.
CASSLVSGTGNQPQHF
TGTGCCAGCAGCTTGGTTTCAGGGACGGGCAATCAGCCCCAGCATTTT
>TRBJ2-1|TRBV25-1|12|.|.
CASSGGGVEQFF
TGTGCCAGCAGTGGGGGCGGGGTGGAGCAGTTCTTC
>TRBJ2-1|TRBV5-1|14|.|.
CASSLMGSYNEQFF
TGCGCCAGCAGCTTGATGGGCTCCTACAATGAGCAGTTCTTC
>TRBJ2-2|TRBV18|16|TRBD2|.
CASSLLAEPNTGELFF
TGTGCCAGCTCACTACTAGCGGAGCCGAACACCGGGGAGCTGTTTTTT
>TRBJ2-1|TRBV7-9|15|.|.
CASSLRWELYNEQFF
TGTGCCAGCAGCTTAAGGTGGGAGCTCTACAATGAGCAGTTCTTC
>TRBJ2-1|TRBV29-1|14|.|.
CSVESGFDYNEQFF
TGCAGCGTTGAATCGGGTTTCGACTACAATGAGCAGTTCTTC
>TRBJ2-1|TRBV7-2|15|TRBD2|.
CASSEGLAGVYEQFF
TGTGCCAGCAGCGAAGGACTAGCGGGAGTCTATGAGCAGTTCTTC
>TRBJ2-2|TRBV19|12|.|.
CASSIYTGELFF
TGTGCCAGTAGTATCTACACCGGGGAGCTGTTTTTT
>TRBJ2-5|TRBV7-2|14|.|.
CASSLPGTLRGQYF
TGTGCCAGCAGCCTCCCGGGGACGTTACGAGGGCAGTACTTC
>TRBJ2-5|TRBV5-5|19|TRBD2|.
CASSLKLGLAGVIGETQYF
TGTGCCAGCAGCTTAAAACTGGGCCTAGCGGGAGTAATAGGAGAGACCCAGTACTTC
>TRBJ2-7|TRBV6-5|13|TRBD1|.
CASSYNRGYEQYF
TGTGCCAGCAGTTACAACAGGGGCTACGAGCAGTACTTC
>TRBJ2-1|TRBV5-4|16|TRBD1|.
CASSWANRDRLNEQFF
TGTGCCAGCAGCTGGGCCAACCGGGACAGGCTCAATGAGCAGTTCTTC
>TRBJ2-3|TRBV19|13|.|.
CASSPTGTDTQYF
TGTGCCAGTAGTCCAACAGGGACAGATACGCAGTATTTT
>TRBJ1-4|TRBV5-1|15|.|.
CASSLAERLNEKLFF
TGCGCCAGCAGCTTGGCAGAACGGCTAAATGAAAAACTGTTTTTT
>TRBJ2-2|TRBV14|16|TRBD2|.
CASSRLAGGPVGELFF
TGTGCCAGCAGCCGACTAGCGGGAGGGCCAGTCGGGGAGCTGTTTTTT
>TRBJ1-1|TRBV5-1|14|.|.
CASSLRARNTEAFF
TGCGCCAGCAGCTTGAGGGCGCGGAACACTGAAGCTTTCTTT
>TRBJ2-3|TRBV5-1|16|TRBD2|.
CASSPGGTSGSDTQYF
TGCGCCAGCAGCCCAGGAGGGACTAGCGGGAGCGATACGCAGTATTTT
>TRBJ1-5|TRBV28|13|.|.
CASSLDIRQPQHF
TGTGCCAGCAGTTTAGACATTCGTCAGCCCCAGCATTTT
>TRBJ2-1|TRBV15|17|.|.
CATSRDFEVGQYNEQFF
TGTGCCACCAGCAGAGATTTTGAGGTGGGACAATACAATGAGCAGTTCTTC
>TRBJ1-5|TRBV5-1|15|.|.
CASSFTPNSNQPQHF
TGCGCCAGCAGCTTTACCCCGAATAGCAATCAGCCCCAGCATTTT
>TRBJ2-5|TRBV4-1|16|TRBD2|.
CASSQVSRGGEETQYF
TGCGCCAGCAGCCAAGTCTCACGCGGGGGGGAAGAGACCCAGTACTTC
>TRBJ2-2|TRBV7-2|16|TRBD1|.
CASSLGAGGRTGELFF
TGTGCCAGCAGCTTAGGGGCAGGGGGCCGCACCGGGGAGCTGTTTTTT
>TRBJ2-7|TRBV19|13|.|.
CASSVGAPYEQYF
TGTGCCAGTAGTGTCGGGGCTCCCTACGAGCAGTACTTC
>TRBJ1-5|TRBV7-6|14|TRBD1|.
CASSHRGINQPQHF
TGTGCCAGCAGCCACAGGGGGATCAATCAGCCCCAGCATTTT
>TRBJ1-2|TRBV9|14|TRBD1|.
CASSDRPGGYGYTF
TGTGCCAGCAGCGATCGGCCAGGGGGCTATGGCTACACCTTC
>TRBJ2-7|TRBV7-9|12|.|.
CASSLLADGQYF
TGTGCCAGCAGCCTTCTAGCAGACGGGCAGTACTTC
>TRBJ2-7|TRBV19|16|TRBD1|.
CASSARRDRYSYEQYF
TGTGCCAGTAGTGCCAGACGGGACAGGTACTCCTACGAGCAGTACTTC
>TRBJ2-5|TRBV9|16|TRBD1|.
CASSVDGTGGWETQYF
TGTGCCAGCAGCGTAGATGGAACAGGGGGTTGGGAGACCCAGTACTTC
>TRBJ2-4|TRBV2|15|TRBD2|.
CARGGLAGAKNIQYF
TGTGCCAGAGGAGGACTAGCGGGAGCCAAAAACATTCAGTACTTC
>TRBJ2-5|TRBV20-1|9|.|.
CSARETQYF
TGCAGTGCTAGAGAGACCCAGTACTTC
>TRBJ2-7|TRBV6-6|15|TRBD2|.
CASSFGLAGAYEQYF
TGTGCCAGCAGTTTTGGGCTAGCGGGAGCTTACGAGCAGTACTTC
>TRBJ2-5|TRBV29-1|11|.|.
CSFERAETQYF
TGCAGCTTTGAGAGGGCAGAGACCCAGTACTTC